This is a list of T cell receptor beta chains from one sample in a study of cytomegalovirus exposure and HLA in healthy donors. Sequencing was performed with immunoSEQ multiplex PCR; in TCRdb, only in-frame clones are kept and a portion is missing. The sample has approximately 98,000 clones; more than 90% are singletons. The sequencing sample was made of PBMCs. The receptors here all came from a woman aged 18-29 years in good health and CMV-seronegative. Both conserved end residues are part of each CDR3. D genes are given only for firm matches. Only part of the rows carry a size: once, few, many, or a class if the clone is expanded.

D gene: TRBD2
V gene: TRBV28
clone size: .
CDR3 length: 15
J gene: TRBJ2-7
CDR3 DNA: TGTGCCAGCAGTTTAAGCCTAGCGGGGACCTACGAGCAGTACTTC
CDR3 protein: CASSLSLAGTYEQYF

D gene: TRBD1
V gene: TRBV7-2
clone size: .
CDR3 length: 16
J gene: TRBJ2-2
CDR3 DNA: TGTGCCAGCAGCTTAGAGGCAGGGGGCAACACCGGGGAGCTGTTTTTT
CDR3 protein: CASSLEAGGNTGELFF

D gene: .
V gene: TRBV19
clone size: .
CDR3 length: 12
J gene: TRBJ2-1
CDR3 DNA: TGTGCCAGTAGTCCAGGGGACGATGAGCAGTTCTTC
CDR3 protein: CASSPGDDEQFF

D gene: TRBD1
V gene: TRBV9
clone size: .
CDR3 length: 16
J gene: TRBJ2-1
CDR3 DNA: TGTGCCAGCAGCGTAGTAGGCAGGGGGCTCTACAATGAGCAGTTCTTC
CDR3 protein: CASSVVGRGLYNEQFF

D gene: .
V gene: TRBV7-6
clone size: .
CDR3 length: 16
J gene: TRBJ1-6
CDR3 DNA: TGTGCCAGCAGCGCCAACAGGGTCAACGGGAATTCACCCCTCCACTTT
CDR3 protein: CASSANRVNGNSPLHF

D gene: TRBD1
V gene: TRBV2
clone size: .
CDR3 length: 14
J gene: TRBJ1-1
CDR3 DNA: TGTGCCAGCAGCCGACAGGGTGGGGACACTGAAGCTTTCTTT
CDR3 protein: CASSRQGGDTEAFF

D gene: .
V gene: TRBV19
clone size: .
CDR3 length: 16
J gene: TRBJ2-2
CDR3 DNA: TGTGCCAGTACCCAAAACACCGTCAGGGGACCCGGGGAGCTGTTTTTT
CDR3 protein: CASTQNTVRGPGELFF

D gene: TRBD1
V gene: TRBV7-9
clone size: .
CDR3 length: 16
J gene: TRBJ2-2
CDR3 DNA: TGTGCCAGCGGGGACTCCGGGACAGGGAGTTTCGGGGAGCTGTTTTTT
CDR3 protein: CASGDSGTGSFGELFF

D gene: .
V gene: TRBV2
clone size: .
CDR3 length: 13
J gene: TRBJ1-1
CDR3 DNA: TGTGCCAGCAGTGTTCAGGGGACGACTGAAGCTTTCTTT
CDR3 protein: CASSVQGTTEAFF

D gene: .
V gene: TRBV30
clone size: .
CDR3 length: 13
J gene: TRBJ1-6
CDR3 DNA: TGTGCCTGGAGTGTAAGGGGTAATTCACCCCTCCACTTT
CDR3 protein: CAWSVRGNSPLHF

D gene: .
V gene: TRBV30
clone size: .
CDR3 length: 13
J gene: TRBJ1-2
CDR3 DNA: TGTGCCTGGAGTCCTCAGACAGCGGGTGGCTACACCTTC
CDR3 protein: CAWSPQTAGGYTF

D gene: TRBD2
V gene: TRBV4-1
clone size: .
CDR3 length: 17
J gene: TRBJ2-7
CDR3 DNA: TGCGCCAGCAGCCAAGGAATGTCGGGGGGGCGTCGGAACGAGCAGTACTTC
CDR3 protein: CASSQGMSGGRRNEQYF

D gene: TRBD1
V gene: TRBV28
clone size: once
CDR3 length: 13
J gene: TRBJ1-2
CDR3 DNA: TGTGCCAGCGGATCAGGGACAGGGAATGGCTACACCTTC
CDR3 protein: CASGSGTGNGYTF

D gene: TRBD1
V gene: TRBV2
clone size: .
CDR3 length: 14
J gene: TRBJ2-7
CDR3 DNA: TGTGCCAGCAGTGACAGGACAGGCACCTACGAGCAGTACTTC
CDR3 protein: CASSDRTGTYEQYF

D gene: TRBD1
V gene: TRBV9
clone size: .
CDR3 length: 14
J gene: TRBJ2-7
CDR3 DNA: TGTGCCAGCAGCACCGGACAGGGAGGCTACGAGCAGTACTTC
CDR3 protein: CASSTGQGGYEQYF

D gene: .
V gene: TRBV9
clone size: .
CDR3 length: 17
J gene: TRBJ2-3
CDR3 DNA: TGTGCCAGCAGCGTAGGACGATCGGCGGGGAGCACAGATACGCAGTATTTT
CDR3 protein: CASSVGRSAGSTDTQYF

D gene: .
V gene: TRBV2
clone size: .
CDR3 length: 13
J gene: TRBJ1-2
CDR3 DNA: TGCGTTTCAATGCGGGGTAAGGAGGATGGCTACACCTTC
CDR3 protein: CVSMRGKEDGYTF

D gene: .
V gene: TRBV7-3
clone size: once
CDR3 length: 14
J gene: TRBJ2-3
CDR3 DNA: TGTGCCAGCAGCCCCTCGGGGGACTTAGATACGCAGTATTTT
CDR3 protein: CASSPSGDLDTQYF

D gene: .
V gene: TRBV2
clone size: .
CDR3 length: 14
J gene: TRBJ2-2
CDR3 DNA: TGTGCCAGGGGTTCGGCTCCCGGGACCGGGGAGCTGTTTTTT
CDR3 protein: CARGSAPGTGELFF

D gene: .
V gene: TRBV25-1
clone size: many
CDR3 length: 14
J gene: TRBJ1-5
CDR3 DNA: TGTGCCAGCCCCGGCGGCGGTGGAGGTCAGCCCCAGCATTTT
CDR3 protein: CASPGGGGGQPQHF

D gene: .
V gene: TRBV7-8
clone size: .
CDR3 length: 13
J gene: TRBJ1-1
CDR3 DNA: TGTGCCAGCAGCCCACGCGAGGACACTGAAGCTTTCTTT
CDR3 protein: CASSPREDTEAFF

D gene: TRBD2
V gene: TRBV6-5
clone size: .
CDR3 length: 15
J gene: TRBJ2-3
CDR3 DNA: TGTGCCAGCAGTCCCAGCGGGGGCGGAACAGATACGCAGTATTTT
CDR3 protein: CASSPSGGGTDTQYF

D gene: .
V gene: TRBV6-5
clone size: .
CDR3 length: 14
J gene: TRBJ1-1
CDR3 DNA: TGTGCCAGCAGAGCGGACCAGCTTAACACTGAAGCTTTCTTT
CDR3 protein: CASRADQLNTEAFF

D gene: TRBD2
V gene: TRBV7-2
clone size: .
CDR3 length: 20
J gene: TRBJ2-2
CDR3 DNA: TGTGCCAGCAGCTTAGCGGGACTAGCGGGGGGCATACCTTCCACCGGGGAGCTGTTTTTT
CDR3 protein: CASSLAGLAGGIPSTGELFF

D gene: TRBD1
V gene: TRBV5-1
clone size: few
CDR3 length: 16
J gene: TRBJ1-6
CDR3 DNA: TGCGCCAGCAGCTTTTCCGGGACAGTGAGGAATTCACCCCTCCACTTT
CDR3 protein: CASSFSGTVRNSPLHF

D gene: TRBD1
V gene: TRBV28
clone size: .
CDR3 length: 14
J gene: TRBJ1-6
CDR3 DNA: TGTGCCAGCAGCTTCGGAACAGGGGTTTCACCCCTCCACTTT
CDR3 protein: CASSFGTGVSPLHF

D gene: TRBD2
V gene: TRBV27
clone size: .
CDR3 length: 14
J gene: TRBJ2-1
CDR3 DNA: TGTGCCAGCAGTTTAGGGGGGGCCTACAATGAGCAGTTCTTC
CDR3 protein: CASSLGGAYNEQFF

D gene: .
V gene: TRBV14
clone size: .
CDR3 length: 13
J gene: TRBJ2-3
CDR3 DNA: TGTGCCAGCAGCCAAGATCTGGGCAGCACGCAGTATTTT
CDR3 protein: CASSQDLGSTQYF

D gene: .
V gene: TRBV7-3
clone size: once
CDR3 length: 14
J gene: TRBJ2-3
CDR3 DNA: TGTGCCAGCAGCTCCCGGAGGAACTCAGATACGCAGTATTTT
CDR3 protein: CASSSRRNSDTQYF

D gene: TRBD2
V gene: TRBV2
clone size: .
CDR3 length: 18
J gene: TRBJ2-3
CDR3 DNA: TGTGCCAGCAGGTGGGGGGGGAGCGCGGGGAGGAGAACAGATACGCAGTATTTT
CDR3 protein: CASRWGGSAGRRTDTQYF

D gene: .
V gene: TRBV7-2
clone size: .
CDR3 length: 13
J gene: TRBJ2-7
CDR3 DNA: TGTGCCAGCAGCGTCGAATCCCCCAGCGAGCAGTACTTC
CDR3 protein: CASSVESPSEQYF

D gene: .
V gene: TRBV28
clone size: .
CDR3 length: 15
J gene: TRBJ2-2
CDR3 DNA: TGTGCCAGCAGTTTTAGACCCGAGGCCACCGGGGAGCTGTTTTTT
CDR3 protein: CASSFRPEATGELFF

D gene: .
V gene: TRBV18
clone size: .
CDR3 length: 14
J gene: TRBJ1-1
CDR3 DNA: TGTGCCAGCTCACTTAGGGGGAATGAGGCTGAAGCTTTCTTT
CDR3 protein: CASSLRGNEAEAFF

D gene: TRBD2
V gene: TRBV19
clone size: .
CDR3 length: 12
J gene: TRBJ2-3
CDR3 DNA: TGTGCCAGTAGTATATCTAGCGGTACGCAGTATTTT
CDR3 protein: CASSISSGTQYF

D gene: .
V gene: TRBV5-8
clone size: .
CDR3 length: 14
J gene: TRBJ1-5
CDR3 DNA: TGTGCCAGCAGCTTGGACAGGGTTGATCAGCCCCAGCATTTT
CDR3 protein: CASSLDRVDQPQHF

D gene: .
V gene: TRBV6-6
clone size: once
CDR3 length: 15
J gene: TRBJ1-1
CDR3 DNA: TGTGCCAGCAGTTACCGCCAGGGTATTCGGACTGAAGCTTTCTTT
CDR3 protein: CASSYRQGIRTEAFF

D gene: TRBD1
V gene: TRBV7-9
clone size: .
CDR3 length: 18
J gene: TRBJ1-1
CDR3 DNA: TGTGCCAGCAGCTTAGCCGTGACAGGGGGTTTTCTAGGGACTGAAGCTTTCTTT
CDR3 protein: CASSLAVTGGFLGTEAFF

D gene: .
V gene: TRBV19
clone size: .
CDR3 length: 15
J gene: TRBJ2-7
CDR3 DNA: TGTGCCAGTAGCATAAGGACAGACAAGTTTTACGAGCAGTACTTC
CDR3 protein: CASSIRTDKFYEQYF

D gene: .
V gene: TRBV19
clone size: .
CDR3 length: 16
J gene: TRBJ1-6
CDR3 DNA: TGTGCCAGTACTGCAGGGCCGCTTTCCAATAATTCACCCCTCCACTTT
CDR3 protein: CASTAGPLSNNSPLHF

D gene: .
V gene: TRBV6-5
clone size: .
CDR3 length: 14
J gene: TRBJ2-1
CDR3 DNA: TGTGCCAGCAGTAAAGCCGGGGGTTACAATGAGCAGTTCTTC
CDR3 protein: CASSKAGGYNEQFF

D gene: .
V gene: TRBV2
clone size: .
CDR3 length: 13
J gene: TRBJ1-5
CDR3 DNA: TGTGCCAGCGGAAGGAGGAGAGATCAGCCCCAGCATTTT
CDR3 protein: CASGRRRDQPQHF

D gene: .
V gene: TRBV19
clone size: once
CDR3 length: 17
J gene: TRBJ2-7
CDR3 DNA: TGTGCCAGTAGTACGAACCGCGGCCACGAGAGCTCCTACGAGCAGTACTTC
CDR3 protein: CASSTNRGHESSYEQYF

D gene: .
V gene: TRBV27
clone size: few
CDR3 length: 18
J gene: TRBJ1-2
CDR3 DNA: TGTGCCAGCAGTTCCACTAGCCGGGGAGGCCTTAGTAACTATGGCTACACCTTC
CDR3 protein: CASSSTSRGGLSNYGYTF

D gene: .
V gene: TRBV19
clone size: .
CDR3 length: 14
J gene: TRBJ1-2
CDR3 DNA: TGTGCCAGTAACCACGGGACAATTAACTATGGCTACACCTTC
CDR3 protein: CASNHGTINYGYTF

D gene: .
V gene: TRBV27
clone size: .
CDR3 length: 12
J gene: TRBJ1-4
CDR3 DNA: TGTGCCAGCAGCAAATTGAATGAAAAACTGTTTTTT
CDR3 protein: CASSKLNEKLFF

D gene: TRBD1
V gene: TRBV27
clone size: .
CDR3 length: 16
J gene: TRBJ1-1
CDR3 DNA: TGTGCCAGCGCCCCCGGGACAGGGGCGACGGGTCCTGAAGCTTTCTTT
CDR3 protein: CASAPGTGATGPEAFF

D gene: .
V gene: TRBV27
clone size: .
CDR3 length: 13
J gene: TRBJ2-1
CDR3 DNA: TGTGCCAGCAGTTTGAGTCTCTACAATGAGCAGTTCTTC
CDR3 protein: CASSLSLYNEQFF

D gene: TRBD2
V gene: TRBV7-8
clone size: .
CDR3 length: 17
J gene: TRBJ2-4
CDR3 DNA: TGTGCCAGCAGCTTACACACCTCTAGCGGGGGAGGGTACATTCAGTACTTC
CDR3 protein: CASSLHTSSGGGYIQYF

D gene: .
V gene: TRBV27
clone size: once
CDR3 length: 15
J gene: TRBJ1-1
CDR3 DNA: TGTGCCAGCACCTCCTCGGTGGGGGGTGGCACTGAAGCTTTCTTT
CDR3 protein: CASTSSVGGGTEAFF

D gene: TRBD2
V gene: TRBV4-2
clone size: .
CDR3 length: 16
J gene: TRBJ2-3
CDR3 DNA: TGTGCCAGCAGCCAAGTTAGCGGGGGGGCCTGGGATACGCAGTATTTT
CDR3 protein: CASSQVSGGAWDTQYF

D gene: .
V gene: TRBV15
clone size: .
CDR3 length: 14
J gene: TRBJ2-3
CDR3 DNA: TGTGCCACCAGCACCGGGACTAGCACAGATACGCAGTATTTT
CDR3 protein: CATSTGTSTDTQYF

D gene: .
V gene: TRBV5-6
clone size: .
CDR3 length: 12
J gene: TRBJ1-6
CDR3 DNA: TGTGCCAGCAGCTGGGAGGATTCACCCCTCCACTTT
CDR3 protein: CASSWEDSPLHF

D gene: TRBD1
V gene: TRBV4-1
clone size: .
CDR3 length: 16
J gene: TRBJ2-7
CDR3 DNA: TGCGCCAGCAGCTACGAGCCGGGACAGGGAATCTACGAGCAGTACTTC
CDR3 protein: CASSYEPGQGIYEQYF

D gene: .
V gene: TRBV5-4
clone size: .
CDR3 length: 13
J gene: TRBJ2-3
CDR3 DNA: TGTGCCAGCATGGTAGAACCCACAGATACGCAGTATTTT
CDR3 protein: CASMVEPTDTQYF

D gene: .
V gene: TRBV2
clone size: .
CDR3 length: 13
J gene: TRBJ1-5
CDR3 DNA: TGTGCCAGCAGTCGGGAAAACAATCAGCCCCAGCATTTT
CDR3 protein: CASSRENNQPQHF